The count of the clone carrying this T cell receptor (beta chain) is one. Its cognate antigen is unknown. Library input was around 2 micrograms of DNA from cryopreserved PBMCs. Generated by immunoSEQ multiplex PCR, the TCRdb table keeps only in-frame clones and is missing some. This table has approximately 280,000 clones, 76% appearing once. This record comes from a study of cytotoxic CD8 clonotypes in ibrutinib-treated CLL. Study at large: The patient breakdown showed approximately ten relapsed/refractory and roughly 14 treatment-naive cases, with under 18 IGHV unmutated.

This CDR3 has 13 residues. With 2 bases removed from V and 1 base from J, the gap between germline ends came to 6 bases. The germline V gene encodes CDR1 SGHRS and CDR2 YFSETQ. General observations from the study: Clonality went up at ibrutinib response and then declined back toward baseline at progression.

This sample comprised PBMCs, obtained at disease progression, from a patient treated with ibrutinib. The clonotype was recovered from a human donor with chronic lymphocytic leukemia. The chain uses TRBV5-1 and TRBJ2-5; no definite D call. CDR3 DNA: TGCGCCAGCAGCTTTTCCCTCCAAGAGACCCAGTACTTC. Its protein is CASSFSLQETQYF. The full variable domain, its missing parts supplied by reference TRBV5-1 and TRBJ2-5, is KAGVTQTPRYLIKTRGQQVTLSCSPISGHRSVSWYQQTPGQGLQFLFEYFSETQRNKGNFPGRFSGRQFSNSRSEMNVSTLELGDSALYLCASSFSLQETQYFGPGTRLLVL.